This is a list of T cell receptor beta chains from one sample in a study of blood T cell repertoires in COVID-19. Sequencing used immunoSEQ multiplex PCR; TCRdb keeps in-frame clones, though not all of them. The table lists hundreds of thousands of clones, about 88% of them singletons, with 5.5% to 7.5% in the top ten. The sample consisted of peripheral blood. The receptors originated from a woman in her 70s with COVID-19, enrolled during active disease. CDR3s include the opening cysteine and the closing phenylalanine or tryptophan. Fields, in order: clone size, V gene, D gene, J gene, CDR3 length, CDR3 DNA, CDR3 protein. The D gene is left open where the match is weak. A clone size is listed for some rows: how often the clone was seen (once, few, many), or a class if it is expanded.

clone_size: -; v_call: TRBV30; d_call: -; j_call: TRBJ1-1; cdr3_length: 11; cdr3_nt: TGTGCCTGCCAGGGCGGCACTGAAGCTTTCTTT; cdr3_aa: CACQGGTEAFF
clone_size: -; v_call: TRBV5-8; d_call: -; j_call: TRBJ1-2; cdr3_length: 14; cdr3_nt: TGTGCCAGCAGCTTCCAGCAGGATTTCTATGGCTACACCTTC; cdr3_aa: CASSFQQDFYGYTF
clone_size: once; v_call: TRBV28; d_call: -; j_call: TRBJ2-7; cdr3_length: 15; cdr3_nt: TGTGCCAGCAGTTTTGCCTACAGGGAAATCAGGGAGCAGTACTTC; cdr3_aa: CASSFAYREIREQYF
clone_size: -; v_call: TRBV5-6; d_call: -; j_call: TRBJ1-6; cdr3_length: 14; cdr3_nt: TGTGCCAGCAGTTTACAGGGCATTAATTCACCCCTCCACTTT; cdr3_aa: CASSLQGINSPLHF
clone_size: -; v_call: TRBV28; d_call: -; j_call: TRBJ1-1; cdr3_length: 14; cdr3_nt: TGTGCCAGCAGTCCCCCGGCAGGGAACACTGAAGCTTTCTTT; cdr3_aa: CASSPPAGNTEAFF
clone_size: -; v_call: TRBV4-1; d_call: -; j_call: TRBJ2-7; cdr3_length: 16; cdr3_nt: TGCGCCAGCAGCCAGGGGGGTTGGAGGTCCCACTACGAGCAGTACTTC; cdr3_aa: CASSQGGWRSHYEQYF
clone_size: -; v_call: TRBV12-3/TRBV12-4; d_call: -; j_call: TRBJ1-1; cdr3_length: 13; cdr3_nt: TGTGCCAGCAGTTTTCAGGAGAACACTGAAGCTTTCTTT; cdr3_aa: CASSFQENTEAFF
clone_size: -; v_call: TRBV5-1; d_call: -; j_call: TRBJ2-7; cdr3_length: 11; cdr3_nt: TGCGCCAGCAGCCCCGGCAGGTTGCAGTACTTC; cdr3_aa: CASSPGRLQYF
clone_size: -; v_call: TRBV18; d_call: -; j_call: TRBJ1-2; cdr3_length: 12; cdr3_nt: TGTGCCAGCTCACCAGAGAACTATGGCTACACCTTC; cdr3_aa: CASSPENYGYTF
clone_size: -; v_call: TRBV20-1; d_call: -; j_call: TRBJ1-1; cdr3_length: 13; cdr3_nt: TGCAGTGCTAGTGTCGGCGCGGGAACTGAAGCTTTCTTT; cdr3_aa: CSASVGAGTEAFF
clone_size: -; v_call: TRBV4-2; d_call: TRBD2; j_call: TRBJ2-5; cdr3_length: 17; cdr3_nt: TGTGCCAGCAGCCATATGGGACTAGCGGCCACCCAAGAGACCCAGTACTTC; cdr3_aa: CASSHMGLAATQETQYF
clone_size: -; v_call: TRBV28; d_call: -; j_call: TRBJ1-5; cdr3_length: 14; cdr3_nt: TGTGCCAGCACCTACAGGGTAGACCGGCAGCCCCAGCATTTT; cdr3_aa: CASTYRVDRQPQHF
clone_size: -; v_call: TRBV4-3; d_call: -; j_call: TRBJ2-7; cdr3_length: 16; cdr3_nt: TGCGCCAGCAGCCAAGCCATCGTCCTAGCTGCATACGAGCAGTACTTC; cdr3_aa: CASSQAIVLAAYEQYF
clone_size: -; v_call: TRBV6-6; d_call: -; j_call: TRBJ1-1; cdr3_length: 13; cdr3_nt: TGTGCCAGCAGTTACTCCTTGAACACTGAAGCTTTCTTT; cdr3_aa: CASSYSLNTEAFF
clone_size: few; v_call: TRBV24-1; d_call: -; j_call: TRBJ1-2; cdr3_length: 14; cdr3_nt: TGTGCCACCAGTGATTTAAAGGCAGCCGGGGTTGATACCTTC; cdr3_aa: CATSDLKAAGVDTF
clone_size: -; v_call: TRBV5-3; d_call: TRBD1; j_call: TRBJ2-2; cdr3_length: 17; cdr3_nt: TGTGCCAGAAGCTTGAGGCACAGGGGGCCCTTCACCGGGGAGCTGTTTTTT; cdr3_aa: CARSLRHRGPFTGELFF
clone_size: -; v_call: TRBV27; d_call: TRBD1; j_call: TRBJ2-1; cdr3_length: 16; cdr3_nt: TGTGCCAGCAGTTTAGACCGAGACAGGGAACTGAATGAGCAGTTCTTC; cdr3_aa: CASSLDRDRELNEQFF
clone_size: once; v_call: TRBV7-6; d_call: TRBD1; j_call: TRBJ1-4; cdr3_length: 19; cdr3_nt: TGTGCCAGCAGCTTAACCTTCGGACAGGGGTCAACGGCTAATGAAAAACTGTTTTTT; cdr3_aa: CASSLTFGQGSTANEKLFF
clone_size: -; v_call: TRBV30; d_call: -; j_call: TRBJ1-5; cdr3_length: 18; cdr3_nt: TGTGCCTGGAGAAAGGGGAGGGTTAGAAGCGGGGGTCGGCAGCCCCAGCATTTT; cdr3_aa: CAWRKGRVRSGGRQPQHF
clone_size: -; v_call: TRBV4-3; d_call: -; j_call: TRBJ1-1; cdr3_length: 15; cdr3_nt: TGCGCCAGCAGCCAAGATTTATCGGTGAACACTGAAGCTTTCTTT; cdr3_aa: CASSQDLSVNTEAFF
clone_size: few; v_call: TRBV6-5; d_call: -; j_call: TRBJ1-3; cdr3_length: 15; cdr3_nt: TGTGCCAGCAGTTACTCGCGGGAGTCTGGAAACACCATATATTTT; cdr3_aa: CASSYSRESGNTIYF
clone_size: -; v_call: TRBV7-8; d_call: TRBD1; j_call: TRBJ1-2; cdr3_length: 16; cdr3_nt: TGTGCCAGCAGCCCTGGGGGACAGAGGGAATTATATGGCTACACCTTC; cdr3_aa: CASSPGGQRELYGYTF
clone_size: -; v_call: TRBV18; d_call: -; j_call: TRBJ1-1; cdr3_length: 12; cdr3_nt: TGTGCCAGCTCAGCAGGGAACACTGAAGCTTTCTTT; cdr3_aa: CASSAGNTEAFF
clone_size: once; v_call: TRBV18; d_call: TRBD2; j_call: TRBJ2-3; cdr3_length: 17; cdr3_nt: TGTGCCAGCTCCCCCTATAGCGGGGGGGCCGGAACAGATACGCAGTATTTT; cdr3_aa: CASSPYSGGAGTDTQYF
clone_size: -; v_call: TRBV9; d_call: -; j_call: TRBJ2-3; cdr3_length: 15; cdr3_nt: TGTGCCAGCAGCGTGGTACCGGGGGATATGGATACGCAGTATTTT; cdr3_aa: CASSVVPGDMDTQYF
clone_size: once; v_call: TRBV6-5; d_call: TRBD1; j_call: TRBJ1-6; cdr3_length: 14; cdr3_nt: TGTGCCAGCAGACCACAGGGGTTCGGCTCACCCCTCCACTTT; cdr3_aa: CASRPQGFGSPLHF
clone_size: -; v_call: TRBV5-4; d_call: -; j_call: TRBJ2-7; cdr3_length: 15; cdr3_nt: TGTGCCAGCAGGGTGGACAGTTCGCCCTCCTACGAGCAGTACTTC; cdr3_aa: CASRVDSSPSYEQYF
clone_size: -; v_call: TRBV5-1; d_call: -; j_call: TRBJ1-4; cdr3_length: 16; cdr3_nt: TGCGCCAGCAGCTCTTTTGGCGGGGGGCCTGAAGAAAAACTGTTTTTT; cdr3_aa: CASSSFGGGPEEKLFF
clone_size: -; v_call: TRBV18; d_call: TRBD2; j_call: TRBJ2-7; cdr3_length: 15; cdr3_nt: TGTGCCAGCTCACCTTCTAGCGGGGGGTTCTACGAGCAGTACTTC; cdr3_aa: CASSPSSGGFYEQYF
clone_size: -; v_call: TRBV11-3; d_call: TRBD1; j_call: TRBJ2-2; cdr3_length: 16; cdr3_nt: TGTGCCAGCAGCTTGGGCGACAGGGCAGGAACCGGGGAGCTGTTTTTT; cdr3_aa: CASSLGDRAGTGELFF
clone_size: -; v_call: TRBV12-3/TRBV12-4; d_call: -; j_call: TRBJ2-7; cdr3_length: 13; cdr3_nt: TGTGCCAGCAGTTTGTCAGGGAACGACGAGCAGTACTTC; cdr3_aa: CASSLSGNDEQYF
clone_size: -; v_call: TRBV10-2; d_call: TRBD2; j_call: TRBJ2-3; cdr3_length: 17; cdr3_nt: TGCGCCAGCAGTTCACTGGGACTAGCGGGGAACACAGATACGCAGTATTTT; cdr3_aa: CASSSLGLAGNTDTQYF
clone_size: -; v_call: TRBV19; d_call: TRBD2; j_call: TRBJ2-7; cdr3_length: 13; cdr3_nt: TGTGCCACCACAGCGGGGGGCTCCTACGAGCAGTACTTC; cdr3_aa: CATTAGGSYEQYF
clone_size: -; v_call: TRBV3-1/TRBV3-2; d_call: -; j_call: TRBJ1-1; cdr3_length: 13; cdr3_nt: TGTGCCAGCAGCCAAGACCGGACAGTTGGGGCTTTCTTT; cdr3_aa: CASSQDRTVGAFF